These 4 T cell receptor beta chains were all obtained from the same sample, sequenced in a study of CD8 T cells in ankylosing spondylitis. TCRdb fed the 5' RACE reads into MiXCR, producing one record per CDR3 protein. In the table there are approximately 42,000 distinct CDR3 sequences, approximately 3.6% of which are singletons. Sequencing used blood, either unsorted or a sorted T cell fraction (not recorded which). Receptors were obtained from a female donor with ankylosing spondylitis or in good health (not recorded which).

This clonotype was found many times. CDR3 coding DNA: TGTGCCAGCAGCGTAGACAGGGGGCGCGGTGATTCACCCCTCCACTTT. Translated: CASSVDRGRGDSPLHF. This chain connects TRBV9 to TRBJ1-6, with 9 bases matching TRBD1. The length of the CDR3 is 16 residues. The germline gives CDR1 SGDLS, CDR2 YYNGEE. V was pared by 0 bases and J by 8 bases, with 6 bases of the junction left unmatched.

This clonotype has a count of ten or more. The chain uses TRBV9 and TRBJ2-3; maybe TRBD1 (6 bases). V was trimmed by 3 bases and J by 2 bases, leaving 16 bases between them. This CDR3 region has 16 residues. The germline gives CDR1 SGDLS, CDR2 YYNGEE. The CDR3 DNA is TGTGCCAGCAGCGCCCCGGCACAGGGAAACACAGATACGCAGTATTTT. Protein sequence: CASSAPAQGNTDTQYF.

This clonotype was observed many times. CDR3 residues: CASSVMDTQYF. DNA for the CDR3: TGTGCCAGCAGCGTCATGGATACGCAGTATTTT. V and J are TRBV9 and TRBJ2-3; D is unclear. The CDR3 totals 11 residues. V lost 2 bases and J lost 6, with 4 bases in between. CDR1 SGDLS and CDR2 YYNGEE come from the germline V gene. The variable domain in full, with the rest retrieved from reference TRBV9 and TRBJ2-3, is DSGVTQTPKHLITATGQRVTLRCSPRSGDLSVYWYQQSLDQGLQFLIQYYNGEERAKGNILERFSAQQFPDLHSELNLSSLELGDSALYFCASSVMDTQYFGPGTRLTVL.

This clonotype was seen many times. The V call is TRBV9, the J call TRBJ1-4; D not resolved. Per the germline V gene, CDR1 is SGDLS and CDR2 is YYNGEE. The CDR3 spans 16 residues. Deletions cut 4 bases from V and 0 bases from J, with 13 bases between. The CDR3 region is CASSPRRVATNEKLFF. As DNA, the CDR3 is TGTGCCAGCAGCCCTAGGCGGGTTGCAACTAATGAAAAACTGTTTTTT. Complete variable domain (other parts from reference TRBV9 and TRBJ1-4): DSGVTQTPKHLITATGQRVTLRCSPRSGDLSVYWYQQSLDQGLQFLIQYYNGEERAKGNILERFSAQQFPDLHSELNLSSLELGDSALYFCASSPRRVATNEKLFFGSGTQLSVL.